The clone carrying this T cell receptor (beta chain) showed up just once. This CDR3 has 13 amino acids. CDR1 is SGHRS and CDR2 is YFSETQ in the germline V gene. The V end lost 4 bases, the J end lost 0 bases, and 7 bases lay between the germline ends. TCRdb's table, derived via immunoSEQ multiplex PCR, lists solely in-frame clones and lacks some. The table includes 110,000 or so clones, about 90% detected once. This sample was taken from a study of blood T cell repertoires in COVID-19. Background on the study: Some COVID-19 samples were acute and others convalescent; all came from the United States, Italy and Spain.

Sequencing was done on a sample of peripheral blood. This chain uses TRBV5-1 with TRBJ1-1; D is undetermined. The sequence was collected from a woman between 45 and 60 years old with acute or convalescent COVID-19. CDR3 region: CASSASLNTEAFF. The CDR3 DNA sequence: TGCGCCAGCAGCGCGAGTTTGAACACTGAAGCTTTCTTT.